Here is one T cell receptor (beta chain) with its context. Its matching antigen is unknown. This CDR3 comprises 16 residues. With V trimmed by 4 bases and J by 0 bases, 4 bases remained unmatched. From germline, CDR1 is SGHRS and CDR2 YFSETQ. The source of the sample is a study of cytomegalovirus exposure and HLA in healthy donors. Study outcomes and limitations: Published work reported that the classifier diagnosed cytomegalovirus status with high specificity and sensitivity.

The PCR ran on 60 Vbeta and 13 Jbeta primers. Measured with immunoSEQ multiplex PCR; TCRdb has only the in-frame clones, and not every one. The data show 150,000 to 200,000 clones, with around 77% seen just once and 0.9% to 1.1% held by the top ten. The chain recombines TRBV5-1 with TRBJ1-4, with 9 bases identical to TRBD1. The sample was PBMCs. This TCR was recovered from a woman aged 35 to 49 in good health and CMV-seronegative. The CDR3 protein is CASSRGQGATNEKLFF. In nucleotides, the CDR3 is TGCGCCAGCAGCAGGGGACAGGGAGCAACTAATGAAAAACTGTTTTTT.